This T cell receptor (beta chain) is from a study of OX40 agonist ivuxolimab in advanced cancers. In the study overall: Ivuxolimab was an agonistic, fully human IgG2 monoclonal antibody directed against OX40 (CD134), a costimulatory receptor. Intravenous ivuxolimab was administered to patients every 2 weeks at six dose levels: 0.01, 0.1, 0.3, 1.5, 3 and 10 mg/kg. Of the 50 or so patients in dose escalation, about 20 had hepatocellular carcinoma, some 15 had melanoma, 9 had renal cell carcinoma and 9 had head and neck cancer. In the dose-escalation cohort, approximately 80% of patients were male, and the mean age was roughly 60 years with a range of roughly 20 to 80. Prior anti-PD-1, anti-PD-L1 or anti-CTLA-4 therapy was permitted, and 40% of dose-escalation patients had received checkpoint inhibitors. Partial responses occurred in three dose-escalation patients, of whom one had hepatocellular carcinoma and two had cutaneous melanoma. Peripheral TCRbeta sequencing was intended to test whether TCR sequence diversity was altered and clonal T-cell expansion was caused by ivuxolimab. The paper describes the monotherapy dose-escalation part (N of about 55 patients) of the phase I trial of ivuxolimab. On the study overall, not on this receptor specifically: Which antigens the clonally expanded peripheral T cells were specific for was not determined. Low levels of normalized T-cell clonal expansion were also seen in some nonresponding patients. In the 0.1-3.0 mg/kg groups, partial responders had among the lowest normalized peripheral clonal expansion, particularly in CD8+ T cells. After ivuxolimab, expanded clones were on average more numerous among CD8+ T cells than among CD4+ T cells. At doses from 0.1 to 3.0 mg/kg, clonal expansion was seen in both CD4+ and CD8+ blood T cells between baseline and week 6.

Patients with a history of autoimmune disease or receiving systemic immunosuppression were excluded from the trial. Peripheral blood for TCR sequencing was drawn from every dose cohort at baseline, at cycle 4 day 1 and at cycle 7 day 1. The samples were drawn from a first-in-human, open-label, multicenter phase I dose-escalation trial of ivuxolimab. Adults with locally advanced or metastatic melanoma, renal cell, hepatocellular, or head and neck squamous cell carcinoma were enrolled in the trial. Before TCR sequencing, CD4+ T cells and CD8+ T cells from peripheral blood were sorted into separate populations. In regard to this clone: Its binding antigen is unknown. No much larger clone exists at a distance of one base, and base qualities are not known.

Genomic DNA was isolated from the sorted cells so that the TCRbeta CDR3 region could be sequenced. TCRbeta CDR3 regions were sequenced using the immunoSEQ Assay. Not all clones reach the TCRdb copy of this immuneACCESS table, which keeps in-frame sequences only. Checked studies attribute under half of the gap to unresolved V genes and leave the rest unexplained. The sample has about 10,000 clones on record, 79% of them singletons. The ten largest clones take up over 30% of the sample. The cysteine opens and the phenylalanine closes a CDR3 of 13 amino acids. Only the CDR3 DNA stays, 39 bases, in frame from base 1. From V the trimming removes 2 bases and from J it removes 6 bases, while the gene matches leave 3 bases of the junction unaccounted for. CDR1 and CDR2 are drawn from the germline V gene: SGHTA, FQGTGA.

This specimen was CD4+ or CD8+ T cells sorted from blood, taken in a trial of the OX40 agonist ivuxolimab. The rearrangement combines TRBV7-3 with TRBJ1-2, with 7 junctional bases fitting TRBD1. The TCR originated in an adult with an advanced solid tumor such as melanoma, head and neck, liver or kidney cancer. The nucleotides are TGTGCCAGCAGCTTAGAAACAGGGGATGGCTACACCTTC. It translates to CASSLETGDGYTF.